The 8 T cell receptor beta chains below all came from one sample that was sequenced in a study of control samples from healthy donors and cancer patients. TCRdb's copy holds only in-frame clones and misses some; the assay was immunoSEQ multiplex PCR. Seen here are some 170,000 clones, 95% to 96% observed once, and the top ten hold under 1.2%. Material: blood. These receptors all come from a woman aged 25 to 45 in good health.

This rearrangement joins TRBV6-9 to TRBJ2-5; D is unclear. V shed 10 bases and J shed 9 bases, with 9 bases lying between them. This CDR3 spans 9 amino acids. Germline CDR1 and CDR2: MNHGY and SVAAGI. The CDR3 is CANRKSQYF. CDR3 in DNA: TGTGCCAACCGGAAGTCCCAGTACTTC.

This clone was recorded only once. The chain uses TRBV9 and TRBJ1-1; D gene unclear. CDR3 length: 13 residues. V was pared by 2 bases and J by 10 bases, with 15 bases between. Germline assignment: CDR1 SGDLS and CDR2 YYNGEE. CDR3: CASSVALGRSAFF. The CDR3 coding sequence is TGTGCCAGCAGCGTGGCACTAGGACGTTCAGCTTTCTTT.

The V and J genes are TRBV9 and TRBJ2-7; D is unclear. V shed 0 bases and J shed 0 bases, with 10 bases lying between them. The germline gives CDR1 SGDLS, CDR2 YYNGEE. The CDR3 runs 15 residues. The CDR3 region is CASSVGATSSYEQYF. In DNA, the CDR3 is TGTGCCAGCAGCGTAGGGGCGACGAGCTCCTACGAGCAGTACTTC.

The CDR3 is CASSQPGAGLYGYTF. CDR3 bases: TGCGCCAGCAGCCAACCCGGGGCAGGGCTATATGGCTACACCTTC. The V gene is TRBV4-1, the J gene TRBJ1-2, with TRBD1 as a possible D gene (5 bases). The V end lost 2 bases, the J end lost 5 bases, and 15 bases lay between the germline ends. CDR1 and CDR2 from the germline V gene are MGHRA and YSYEKL. The CDR3 length is 15 residues.

This sequence joins TRBV7-9 and TRBJ2-1; tentative D call: TRBD2 (6 bases). Germline CDR1 SEHNR, CDR2 FQNEAQ (reference sequence). Trimming shortened V by 2 bases and J by 5 bases, and 10 bases separated the two germline ends. This CDR3 is built from 14 residues. The CDR3 DNA reads TGTGCCAGCAGCTTATTTGCGGGGAACAATGAGCAGTTCTTC. Its translation: CASSLFAGNNEQFF.

Concerning this clone: At one boundary the junction diverges from the germline segment, which might be a read error. V is TRBV29-1 and J is TRBJ1-2, with 7 bases matching TRBD1. Germline values: CDR1 SQVTM, CDR2 ANQGSEA. This CDR3 is built from 13 residues. The CDR3 DNA reads as TGCAGCGTGGAAGCGACAGGGCCATATGGCTACACCTTC. It is translated as CSVEATGPYGYTF. Full variable domain (rest looked up from reference TRBV29-1 and TRBJ1-2): SAVISQKPSRDICQRGTSLTIQCQVDSQVTMMFWYRQQPGQSLTLIATANQGSEATYESGFVIDKFPISRPNLTFSTLTVSNMSPEDSSIYLCSVEATGPYGYTFGSGTRLTVV.

The CDR3 loop reads CATPLTIRDGYTF. The CDR3 DNA reads as TGTGCCACCCCTTTAACGATCAGAGATGGCTACACCTTC. The V call is TRBV14, the J call TRBJ1-2; D not resolved. V lost 10 bases and J 6 bases, leaving 18 bases between the germline ends. The germline V gene has CDR1 SGHDN and CDR2 FVKESK. This CDR3 has 13 amino acids.

This chain links TRBV12-3 or TRBV12-4 with TRBJ2-1; D is possibly TRBD1 (6 bases). CDR3 length: 13 amino acids. V lost 5 bases to trimming and J lost 7 bases, with 12 bases between them. CDR3 in DNA: TGTGCCAGCAGTGCCACAGGGAAAAATGAGCAGTTCTTC. Translation gives CASSATGKNEQFF.